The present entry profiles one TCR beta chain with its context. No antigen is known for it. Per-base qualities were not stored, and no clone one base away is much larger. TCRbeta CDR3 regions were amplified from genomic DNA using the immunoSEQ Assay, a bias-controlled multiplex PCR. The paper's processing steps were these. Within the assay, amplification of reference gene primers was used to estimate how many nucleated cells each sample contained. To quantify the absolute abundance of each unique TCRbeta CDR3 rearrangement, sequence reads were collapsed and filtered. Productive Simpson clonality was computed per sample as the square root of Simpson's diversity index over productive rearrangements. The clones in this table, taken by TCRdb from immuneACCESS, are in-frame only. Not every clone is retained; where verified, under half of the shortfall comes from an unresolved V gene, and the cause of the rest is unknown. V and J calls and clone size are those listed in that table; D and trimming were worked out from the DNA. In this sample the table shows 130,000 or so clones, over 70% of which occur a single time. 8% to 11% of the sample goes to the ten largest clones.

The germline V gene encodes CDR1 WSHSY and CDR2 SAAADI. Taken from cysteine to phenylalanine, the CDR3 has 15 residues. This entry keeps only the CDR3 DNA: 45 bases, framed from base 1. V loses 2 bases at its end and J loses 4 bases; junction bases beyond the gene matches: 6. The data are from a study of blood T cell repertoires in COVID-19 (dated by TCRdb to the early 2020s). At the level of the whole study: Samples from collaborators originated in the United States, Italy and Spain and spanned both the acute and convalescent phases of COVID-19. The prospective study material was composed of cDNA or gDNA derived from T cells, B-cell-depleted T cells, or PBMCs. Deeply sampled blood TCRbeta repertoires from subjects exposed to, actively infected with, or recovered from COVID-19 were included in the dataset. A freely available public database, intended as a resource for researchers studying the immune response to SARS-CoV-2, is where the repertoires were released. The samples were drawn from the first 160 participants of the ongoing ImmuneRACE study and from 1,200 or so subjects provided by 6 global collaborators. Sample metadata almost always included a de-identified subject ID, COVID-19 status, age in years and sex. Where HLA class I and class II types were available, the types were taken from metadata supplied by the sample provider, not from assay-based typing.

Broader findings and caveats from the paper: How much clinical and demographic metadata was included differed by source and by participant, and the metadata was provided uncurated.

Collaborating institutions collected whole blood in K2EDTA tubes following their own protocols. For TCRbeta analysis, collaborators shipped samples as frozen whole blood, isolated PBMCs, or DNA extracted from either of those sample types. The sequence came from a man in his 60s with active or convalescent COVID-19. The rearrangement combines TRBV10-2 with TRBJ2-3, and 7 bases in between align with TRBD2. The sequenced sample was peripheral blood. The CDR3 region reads CASSEITSAADTQYF. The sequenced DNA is TGCGCCAGCAGTGAGATTACTAGCGCCGCAGATACGCAGTATTTT.